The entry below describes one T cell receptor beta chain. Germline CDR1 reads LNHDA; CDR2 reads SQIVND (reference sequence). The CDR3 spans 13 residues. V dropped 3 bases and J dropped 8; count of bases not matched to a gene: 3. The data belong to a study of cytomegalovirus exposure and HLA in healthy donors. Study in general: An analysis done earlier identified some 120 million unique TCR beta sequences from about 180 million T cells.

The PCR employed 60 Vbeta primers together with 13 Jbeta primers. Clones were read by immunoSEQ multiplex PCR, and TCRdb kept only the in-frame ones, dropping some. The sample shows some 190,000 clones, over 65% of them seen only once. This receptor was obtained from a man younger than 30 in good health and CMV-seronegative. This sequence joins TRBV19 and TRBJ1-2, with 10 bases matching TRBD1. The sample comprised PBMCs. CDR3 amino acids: CASSIDRGRGYTF. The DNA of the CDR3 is TGTGCCAGTAGTATCGACAGGGGGCGCGGCTACACCTTC.